The rows below give T cell receptor beta chains drawn from one sample of a study of T cell responses to AZD1222 COVID-19 vaccine. Measured with immunoSEQ multiplex PCR; TCRdb has only the in-frame clones, and not every one. The table records tens of thousands of clones, 80% to 90% of them present only once. Source: peripheral blood, taken 28 days after the second AZD1222 dose. These receptors came from an adult who received the AZD1222 COVID-19 vaccine. The CDR3 runs from the conserved cysteine through the conserved F or W. Fields, in order: J gene, V gene, clone size, D gene, CDR3 protein, CDR3 DNA. D genes are given only for firm matches. The size entry is marked missing in some rows and otherwise reads once, few, many or a size class.

TRBJ2-3 TRBV28 NA TRBD1 CASSPTGAWGDTQYF TGTGCCAGCAGTCCGACAGGGGCCTGGGGGGATACGCAGTATTTT
TRBJ1-1 TRBV7-9 NA NA CASSHGQRGAEAFF TGTGCCAGCAGCCATGGACAGAGGGGCGCTGAAGCTTTCTTT
TRBJ1-4 TRBV3-1/TRBV3-2 NA TRBD1 CASSQDRQGGGNEKLFF TGTGCCAGCAGCCAAGATCGTCAGGGGGGGGGAAATGAAAAACTGTTTTTT
TRBJ2-1 TRBV6-5 NA TRBD1 CASSSSGTGGYNEQFF TGTGCCAGCAGTTCTTCCGGGACAGGAGGCTACAATGAGCAGTTCTTC
TRBJ1-2 TRBV2 NA NA CASRKGGYGYTF TGTGCCAGCAGGAAGGGGGGCTATGGCTACACCTTC
TRBJ2-2 TRBV12-3/TRBV12-4 NA NA CASAPHPGELFF TGTGCCAGCGCTCCCCATCCCGGGGAGCTGTTTTTT
TRBJ1-5 TRBV28 NA NA CASSSNDVGVGQPQHF TGTGCCAGCAGTTCAAACGACGTAGGGGTCGGGCAGCCCCAGCATTTT
TRBJ2-7 TRBV2 few NA CASKGRPAYEQYF TGTGCCAGCAAGGGTAGGCCGGCCTACGAGCAGTACTTC
TRBJ1-4 TRBV2 once NA CASSSGPLDEKLFF TGTGCCAGCAGTTCAGGGCCTTTAGATGAAAAACTGTTTTTT
TRBJ1-1 TRBV4-1 NA TRBD1 CASSQNALQGADWEGTEAFF TGCGCCAGCAGCCAAAACGCTCTACAGGGGGCTGACTGGGAAGGCACTGAAGCTTTCTTT
TRBJ1-2 TRBV20-1 once TRBD1 CSARQGAGYTF TGCAGTGCGAGACAGGGGGCTGGCTACACCTTC
TRBJ2-3 TRBV5-8 NA NA CASYQRTTDTQYF TGTGCCAGCTATCAAAGGACCACAGATACGCAGTATTTT
TRBJ1-6 TRBV6-1 NA NA CASSDPGRGYNSPLHF TGTGCCAGCAGTGATCCGGGGAGAGGGTATAATTCACCCCTCCACTTT
TRBJ2-1 TRBV7-9 NA NA CASSLAGGLYNEQFF TGTGCCAGCAGCTTAGCGGGGGGCCTCTACAATGAGCAGTTCTTC
TRBJ1-2 TRBV28 NA TRBD1 CASSPTGGGYGYTF TGTGCCAGCAGTCCGACAGGGGGCGGATATGGCTACACCTTC
TRBJ1-3 TRBV4-1 NA NA CASSLPLRASGNTIYF TGCGCCAGCAGCCTCCCCCTAAGGGCCTCTGGAAACACCATATATTTT
TRBJ1-3 TRBV19 NA NA CASSIGGRGGGNTIYF TGTGCCAGTAGTATAGGGGGGCGCGGGGGTGGAAACACCATATATTTT
TRBJ1-1 TRBV3-1/TRBV3-2 NA NA CASSTRGHVKGNTEAFF TGTGCCAGCAGCACCCGCGGACATGTCAAAGGGAACACTGAAGCTTTCTTT
TRBJ2-1 TRBV29-1 NA NA CSAQMSSYNEQFF TGCAGCGCTCAGATGAGCTCCTACAATGAGCAGTTCTTC
TRBJ1-6 TRBV5-1 NA NA CASSLEGHYNSPLHF TGCGCCAGCAGCTTGGAGGGCCATTATAATTCACCCCTCCACTTT
TRBJ1-1 TRBV18 NA NA CASSPYGQRLTGTEAFF TGTGCCAGCTCACCCTATGGGCAGCGACTCACGGGCACTGAAGCTTTCTTT
TRBJ2-1 TRBV27 NA NA CASSFNLNEQFF TGTGCCAGCAGTTTCAACCTCAATGAGCAGTTCTTC